This T cell receptor beta chain was obtained from a study of T cells after yellow fever vaccination (dated by TCRdb to between 2017 and 2020). At the level of the whole study: Libraries from fractions with low cell numbers were prepared with the SMART-Seq v4 Ultra Low Input RNA kit. To follow T-cell clones before and after both primary and booster YFV17D yellow fever vaccination, bulk TCR alpha and beta repertoires underwent longitudinal sequencing. The cohort comprised two healthy male donors, one aged 18 to 29 and one aged 30 to 40 years. Blood was collected at multiple timepoints before and after primary and secondary immunization, and bulk PBMC replicates and cell subsets were isolated.

The germline V gene provides CDR1 SQVTM and CDR2 ANQGSEA. Including the terminal cysteine and phenylalanine, the CDR3 comprises 13 residues. The kept DNA is CDR3 alone, 39 bases in frame from the first base. The junction shows trimming of 6 bases on V and 5 bases on J, plus 14 bases between the germline ends. For this clonotype: The antigen it binds to is not known. No quality values exist for individual bases; no much larger clone is one base distant.

What the research found in general, with its limitations: Compared with the primary T-cell response, the secondary T-cell response was weaker but faster, peaking on day 5 rather than day 15. FACS-sorted repertoires could contain abundant contaminating clonotypes from the bulk population, so computational filtering was required. The study included only a couple of donors, which limits how far the findings can be generalized. A small share of clonotypes occurred in both CD4 and CD8 compartments, likely arising from convergent recombination. After the booster, most of the clones that had expanded following primary vaccination were detected again (96% of CD4 and around 90% of CD8), which suggests that memory was broadly maintained.

In the paper's terms, the treatment or condition label means: live attenuated yellow fever vaccine strain. A standard Ficoll-Paque protocol was used to isolate PBMCs from peripheral blood. Dynabeads CD4 and CD8 positive selection kits were used to isolate CD4 and CD8 T-cell fractions. TriZol was used to extract RNA from bulk PBMCs, from CD4 and CD8 fractions, and from dextramer-positive and dextramer-negative fractions. TCR cDNA was made using 5'RACE template switching, a step that added a universal primer site and unique molecular identifiers. cDNA synthesis was primed from both the TCR alpha and TCR beta constant segments. Library amplification involved two PCR steps, and the second step added sample barcodes and sequencing adapters. Sequencing of libraries was done on Illumina HiSeq 2500 (2x100 bp) or NovaSeq (2x150 bp). On the study's bioinformatics: MIGEC was used to demultiplex reads and collapse the reads into UMI consensus sequences, and MiXCR was used for V(D)J alignment. Vaccine-responding clonotypes were identified with edgeR using replicate PBMC samples, with FDR below 0.01 and a log2 fold change above 5 up to day 15 being required. Each bulk clonotype received a CD4 or CD8 identity based on whether the sequenced CD4 or CD8 repertoire contained that clonotype at higher abundance. TCRdb reanalyzed the raw reads on its own, using fastp at Q25 for trimming and MiXCR for clone calling, and kept in-frame beta chains. Merged by CDR3 protein, the rows form single entries marked with the most common genes and DNA. The V and J calls reflect TCRdb's pipeline rather than the authors' work. The sample table lists under 300,000 distinct CDR3 sequences, around 6.7% of them with a count of one. Roughly 1% of the sample is taken by the ten largest.

The rearranged segments are TRBV29-1 and TRBJ2-1; a tentative D call is TRBD1 (6 bases match). Sample: CD4+ T cells sorted from PBMCs, taken on the day of the yellow fever booster vaccination. This TCR came from a young man who received the YFV17D yellow fever vaccine. The DNA sequence follows: TGCAGCGTACGGGACACCCGACACAATGAGCAGTTCTTC. It is translated as CSVRDTRHNEQFF.